These 5 T cell receptor beta chains were sequenced from one sample in a study of cytomegalovirus exposure and HLA in healthy donors. The study ran its PCR with 60 Vbeta and 13 Jbeta primers. Here immunoSEQ multiplex PCR was the method, and the copy in TCRdb shows in-frame clones only, minus some. Here the sample spans 130,000 or so clones, roughly 8.3% being singletons. What was sequenced was PBMCs. The receptor set was obtained from a man aged 35-49 years in good health and CMV-seronegative.

This chain uses TRBV19 with TRBJ2-5; 7 bases map to TRBD2. The J segment lost 4 bases and the V segment lost 4 bases, leaving 9 bases of the junction unmatched. CDR1 and CDR2 (germline): LNHDA, SQIVND (reference sequence). The CDR3 covers 15 residues. The CDR3 loop is CASSSRGGRGETQYF. The CDR3 DNA is TGTGCCAGTAGTAGTAGGGGAGGGAGAGGAGAGACCCAGTACTTC. Based on the CDR3 plus reference TRBV19 and TRBJ2-5, the full variable domain is DGGITQSPKYLFRKEGQNVTLSCEQNLNHDAMYWYRQDPGQGLRLIYYSQIVNDFQKGDIAEGYSVSREKKESFPLTVTSAQKNPTAFYLCASSSRGGRGETQYFGPGTRLLVL.

The V and J genes are TRBV5-5 and TRBJ2-5, with D perhaps matching TRBD2 (5 bases). Germline V lookup: CDR1 SGHKS, CDR2 YYEKEE (reference sequence). The CDR3 spans 13 residues. V was shortened by 4 bases and J by 5 bases, with 12 bases between the two germline ends. The CDR3 DNA sequence: TGTGCCAGCAGCCCCCGAGGCGGGGAGACCCAGTACTTC. This sequence encodes CASSPRGGETQYF.

The table lists this clone with a few counts. The chain has TRBV10-2 and TRBJ2-6; perhaps TRBD1 as D (6 bases). Germline V lookup: CDR1 WSHSY, CDR2 SAAADI. V lost 3 bases, J lost 2 bases, and 8 bases lay in between. CDR3 length: 15 amino acids. The CDR3 is CASSDTGPGANVLTF. The DNA of the CDR3 is TGCGCCAGCAGTGATACAGGGCCTGGGGCCAACGTCCTGACTTTC.

The J gene is TRBJ1-5, the V gene TRBV6-1, with 11 bases matching TRBD1. This CDR3 is 14 amino acids long. The germline gives CDR1 MNHNS, CDR2 SASEGT. The V and J ends lost 6 bases and 4 bases, in that order; junction bases with no gene match: 2. For the CDR3, the DNA is TGTGCCAGCAGAGGGACAGGGGGGAATCAGCCCCAGCATTTT. Its protein is CASRGTGGNQPQHF.

This clone has only a few counts. V usage is TRBV10-3 and J usage is TRBJ2-7, with TRBD2 identical over 15 bases. J gave up 3 bases and V 6 bases, and 9 bases lay outside the gene matches. CDR3 length: 17 amino acids. Germline values: CDR1 ENHRY, CDR2 SYGVKD. The CDR3 sequence: CAISRTSGGALVYEQYF. In DNA, the CDR3 is TGTGCCATCAGCCGGACTAGCGGGGGGGCTTTGGTCTACGAGCAGTACTTC.